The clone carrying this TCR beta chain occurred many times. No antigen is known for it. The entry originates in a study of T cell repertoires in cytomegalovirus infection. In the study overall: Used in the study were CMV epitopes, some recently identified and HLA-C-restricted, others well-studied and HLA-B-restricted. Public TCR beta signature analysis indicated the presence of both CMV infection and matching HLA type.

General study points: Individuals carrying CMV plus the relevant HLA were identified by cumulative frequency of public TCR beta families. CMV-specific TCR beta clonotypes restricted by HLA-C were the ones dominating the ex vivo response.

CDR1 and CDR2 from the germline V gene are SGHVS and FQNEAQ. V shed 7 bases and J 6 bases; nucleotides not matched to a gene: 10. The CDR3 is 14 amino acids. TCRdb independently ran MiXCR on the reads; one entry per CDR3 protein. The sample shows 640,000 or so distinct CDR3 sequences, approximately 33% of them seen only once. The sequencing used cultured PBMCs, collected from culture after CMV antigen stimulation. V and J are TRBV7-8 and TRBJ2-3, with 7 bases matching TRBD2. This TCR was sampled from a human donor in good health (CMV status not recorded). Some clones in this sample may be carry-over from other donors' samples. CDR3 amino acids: CASNLVGRADTQYF. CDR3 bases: TGTGCCAGCAACTTGGTGGGGAGGGCGGATACGCAGTATTTT.